These T cell receptor beta chains were read from a single sample in a study of blood T cells in healthy people across ages. TCRdb re-called the 5' RACE reads with MiXCR, one entry per CDR3 protein. The data contain 700,000 to 950,000 distinct CDR3 sequences, 35% to 45% of them seen just once; the ten biggest clones take up more than 20%. Sequencing input: blood. The receptors here all came from a woman aged 55-70 years in good health. Each CDR3 is given with its conserved first and last residue. The D gene is left open where the match is weak. The size entry is marked missing in some rows and otherwise reads once, few, many or a size class.

D gene,clone size,J gene,V gene,CDR3 DNA,CDR3 protein
NA,many,TRBJ2-7,TRBV29-1,TGCAGCGTTGAAGTAGTCAGGGACAACGAGCAGTACTTC,CSVEVVRDNEQYF
NA,few,TRBJ2-6,TRBV6-1,TGTGCCAGCAGTGAAACGGAGGGGGACTCTGGGGCCAACGTCCTGACTTTC,CASSETEGDSGANVLTF
NA,NA,TRBJ1-2,TRBV6-2/TRBV6-3,TGTGCCAGCAGTTACTCGATGGAAAGGGGGAACTATGGCTACACCTTC,CASSYSMERGNYGYTF
NA,NA,TRBJ1-1,TRBV11-3,TGTGCCAGCAGCCGAAGGTGGGGAGATGAAGCTTTCTTT,CASSRRWGDEAFF
TRBD2,NA,TRBJ2-7,TRBV11-2,TGTGCCAGCAGCTTAGATCGTTCTAGCGGGAGTGGTTACGAGCAGTACTTC,CASSLDRSSGSGYEQYF
TRBD2,NA,TRBJ2-7,TRBV27,TGTGCCAGCAGTTCTGGGACTAGCCGTCCCTACGAGCAGTACTTC,CASSSGTSRPYEQYF
TRBD2,NA,TRBJ2-5,TRBV27,TGTGCCAGCAGTCCCCCTCGGGCGGGAGAAGAGACCCAGTACTTC,CASSPPRAGEETQYF
TRBD1,NA,TRBJ1-2,TRBV6-5,TGTACCAGCAGTTTCGCCCGGACAGGGTTAAACTATGGCTACACCTTC,CTSSFARTGLNYGYTF
TRBD1,NA,TRBJ2-1,TRBV29-1,TGCAGCGTCGCCGACAGGGGGCTCTACAATGAGCAGTTCTTC,CSVADRGLYNEQFF
NA,NA,TRBJ2-7,TRBV12-3/TRBV12-4,TGTGCCAGCAGTTTTGAGGGATATTCCTACGAGCAGTACTTC,CASSFEGYSYEQYF
TRBD1,NA,TRBJ2-5,TRBV6-5,TGTGCCAGCAGTACCAGACAGGGGGGTCAAGAGACCCAGTACTTC,CASSTRQGGQETQYF
NA,NA,TRBJ1-1,TRBV10-3,TGTGCCATCAAGGGAGGGGAGGACACTGAAGCTTTCTTT,CAIKGGEDTEAFF
NA,few,TRBJ1-2,TRBV9,TGTGCCAGCAGCGTCGGCCAGGAAATCTATGGCTACACCTTC,CASSVGQEIYGYTF
TRBD2,NA,TRBJ2-3,TRBV24-1,TGTGCCACCAGCAGAGGCGGGGGACCGATCACAGATACGCAGTATTTT,CATSRGGGPITDTQYF
TRBD1,few,TRBJ2-5,TRBV12-3/TRBV12-4,TGTGCCAGCGCCACGGGACAGGGGGGAGAGACCCAGTACTTC,CASATGQGGETQYF
TRBD2,few,TRBJ2-3,TRBV20-1,TGCAGTGCTAATTTTGGGGGGGGGGCAGATACGCAGTATTTT,CSANFGGGADTQYF
NA,NA,TRBJ2-1,TRBV7-2,TGTGCCAGCAGCCGGGTCGGCACTTACAATGAGCAGTTCTTC,CASSRVGTYNEQFF
NA,NA,TRBJ2-1,TRBV6-1,TGTGCCAGCAGTGAAGCTAGCGGAGCCTACAATGAGCAGTTCTTC,CASSEASGAYNEQFF
TRBD2,NA,TRBJ2-2,TRBV7-2,TGTGCCAGCACCCTAGCGGGGTGGTCCGGGGAGCTGTTTTTT,CASTLAGWSGELFF
TRBD1,NA,TRBJ2-3,TRBV10-3,TGTGCCATGAGCCGGGACAGCGCCACAGATACGCAGTATTTT,CAMSRDSATDTQYF
NA,NA,TRBJ2-5,TRBV1,TGCACCAGCAGCCAAGTGGGGACTAGCGATAAAGAGACCCAGTACTTC,CTSSQVGTSDKETQYF
NA,NA,TRBJ2-6,TRBV12-3/TRBV12-4,TGTGCCAGCAGTTTAAAAACACGAGGGCTGCGGTATACTGGGGCCAACGTCCTGACTTTC,CASSLKTRGLRYTGANVLTF
NA,NA,TRBJ1-2,TRBV5-1,TGCGCCAGCAGCCCCCCCGGAGGCAGCGGAGGCTATGGCTACACCTTC,CASSPPGGSGGYGYTF
TRBD2,NA,TRBJ2-3,TRBV7-9,TGTGTCAGCAGCGGCGCCGGGACTACCACAGATACGCGGTATTTT,CVSSGAGTTTDTRYF
TRBD1,NA,TRBJ1-2,TRBV7-2,TGTGCCAGCAGCTTACGACAGGGGGCGGACTATGGCTACACCTTC,CASSLRQGADYGYTF
TRBD1,few,TRBJ2-1,TRBV20-1,TGCAGTGCTGCCCGGGACAGGGGGTACAATGAGCAGTTCTTC,CSAARDRGYNEQFF
NA,NA,TRBJ2-5,TRBV18,TGTGCCAGCTCTCCCGGGACGGGCCATGGGCAGTACTTC,CASSPGTGHGQYF
TRBD2,NA,TRBJ2-1,TRBV12-3/TRBV12-4,TGTGCCAGCAGGTATAGCGGGGGGTCCTACAATGAGCAGTTCTTC,CASRYSGGSYNEQFF
TRBD2,NA,TRBJ2-1,TRBV20-1,TGCAGTGCCCCGGGACTAGCGGGATTCGATGAGCAGTTCTTC,CSAPGLAGFDEQFF
NA,few,TRBJ2-5,TRBV7-9,TGTGCCAGCAGCCCCGGGACTCATCAAGAGACCCAGTACTTC,CASSPGTHQETQYF
TRBD2,NA,TRBJ2-1,TRBV3-1,TGTGCCAGCAGCCAAGAGACTAGCGGGAGTAGCAATGAGCAGTTCTTC,CASSQETSGSSNEQFF
TRBD1,NA,TRBJ2-7,TRBV19,TGTGCCAGTAGTATAGGACAGGGGGCTCTCAACGAGCAGTACTTC,CASSIGQGALNEQYF
TRBD2,NA,TRBJ2-7,TRBV2,TGTGCCAGCAGTGAGTTGCTAGCGGTATACGAGCAGTACTTC,CASSELLAVYEQYF
NA,few,TRBJ1-2,TRBV19,TGTGCCAGTACCCCGACAGGCTTCTATGGCTACACCTTC,CASTPTGFYGYTF
NA,NA,TRBJ2-1,TRBV12-5,TGTGCTAGGGGCCAAGGGAATGAGCAGTTCTTC,CARGQGNEQFF
TRBD1,many,TRBJ2-1,TRBV7-2,TGTGCCAGCAGAGACAGGGGGGGCAATGAGCAGTTCTTC,CASRDRGGNEQFF
NA,many,TRBJ2-1,TRBV29-1,TGCAGCGTTGAAGACGGCCATGCGGGGTACAATGAGCAGTTCTTC,CSVEDGHAGYNEQFF
NA,NA,TRBJ2-1,TRBV6-5,TGTGCCAGCAGTTGGCTAGGGGTGGAGTTCTTC,CASSWLGVEFF
NA,many,TRBJ2-1,TRBV19,TGTGCCAGTAGTATGCCCCAGGGGCTCAATGAGCAGTTCTTC,CASSMPQGLNEQFF
TRBD2,NA,TRBJ2-1,TRBV28,TGTGCCAGCAGCTCCTGGGGGGGACACAATGAGCAGTTCTTC,CASSSWGGHNEQFF
NA,few,TRBJ2-4,TRBV4-3,TGCGCCAGCAGCCAAGATACCCGGGAGCAGTACTTC,CASSQDTREQYF
TRBD2,NA,TRBJ2-5,TRBV20-1,TGCAGTGCTAGGGCCATAGCGGGAAGACAAGAGACCCAGTACTTC,CSARAIAGRQETQYF
NA,NA,TRBJ1-2,TRBV20-1,TGCAGTGCTAGCGGAGACCCAATCTATGGCTACACCTTC,CSASGDPIYGYTF
TRBD1,NA,TRBJ2-3,TRBV4-3,TGCGCCAGCAGCCAACGGACAGGACCTAGCACAGATACGCAGTATTTT,CASSQRTGPSTDTQYF
TRBD2,few,TRBJ2-5,TRBV6-2/TRBV6-3,TGTGCCAGCAGCCCCGGACTAGCGGGGGGGTCTCGTGAGACCCAGTACTTC,CASSPGLAGGSRETQYF
NA,NA,TRBJ2-3,TRBV5-5,TGTGCCAGCAGCTTGGAACTTTTAACAGATACGCAGTATTTT,CASSLELLTDTQYF
NA,NA,TRBJ2-5,TRBV18,TGTGCCAGCTCACCCAATACCCAAGAGACCCAGTACTTC,CASSPNTQETQYF
NA,NA,TRBJ2-3,TRBV12-3/TRBV12-4,TGTGCCAGCAGTTTAACCCAGGGAAAAAGCACAGATACGCAGTATTTT,CASSLTQGKSTDTQYF
NA,NA,TRBJ1-5,TRBV2,TGTGCCAGCAGTGAAGCGCCCAGGGCCGGGTGGCCCCAGCATTTT,CASSEAPRAGWPQHF
NA,few,TRBJ1-2,TRBV20-1,TGCAGTGCTAGAGTTTCGGAGGGCTACACCTTC,CSARVSEGYTF